Below are 4 T cell receptor beta chains sequenced from a single sample in a study of somatic mutations in cytotoxic T cells in rheumatoid arthritis. Only in-frame clones appear in the TCRdb table, and some are missing; sequencing was by immunoSEQ multiplex PCR. The repertoire consists of about 10,000 clones, with 70% to 90% occurring once and the leading ten covering roughly 8%. The sequencing input was CD8+ T cells sorted from blood. The receptors stem from an adult with rheumatoid arthritis.

This clone was detected once. V is TRBV2 and J is TRBJ1-5; TRBD1 matches at 7 bases. With V trimmed by 8 bases and J by 0 bases, 13 bases remained unmatched. The CDR3 runs to 17 residues. Germline V gene sequence: CDR1 SNHLY, CDR2 FYNNEI. The CDR3 coding sequence is TGTGCCAGCGCGGGGGAGGGGGCTTCTTATAGCAATCAGCCCCAGCATTTT. Translating gives CASAGEGASYSNQPQHF.

This chain joins TRBV11-2 and TRBJ1-1; D not resolved. The CDR3 has 12 residues. The germline CDR1 and CDR2 sequences are SGHAT and FQNNGV. Trimming removed 2 bases at V and 4 bases at J, with 5 bases between. The CDR3 is CASSLLGTEAFF. CDR3 in DNA: TGTGCCAGCAGCTTATTGGGCACTGAAGCTTTCTTT.

CDR3 protein: CASSPGGGFWNTEAFF. The DNA for the CDR3 is TGTGCCAGCAGCCCGGGGGGTGGATTTTGGAACACTGAAGCTTTCTTT. The rearrangement uses TRBV11-3 and TRBJ1-1; D perhaps matches TRBD1 (5 bases). The CDR3 is 16 residues long. Germline CDR1 reads SGHNT; CDR2 reads YENEEA. V dropped 5 bases and J dropped 1 base, with 17 bases sitting between them.

Of note for this clone: A read error may produce the germline difference seen at one junction end. V is TRBV6-5 and J is TRBJ2-7; TRBD1 matches at 7 bases. The length of the CDR3 is 13 residues. The germline CDR1 and CDR2 sequences are MNHEY and SVGAGI. Here the CDR3 reads CAGSPGQTYEQYF. DNA for the CDR3: TGTGCCGGCAGTCCGGGACAGACCTACGAGCAGTACTTC.